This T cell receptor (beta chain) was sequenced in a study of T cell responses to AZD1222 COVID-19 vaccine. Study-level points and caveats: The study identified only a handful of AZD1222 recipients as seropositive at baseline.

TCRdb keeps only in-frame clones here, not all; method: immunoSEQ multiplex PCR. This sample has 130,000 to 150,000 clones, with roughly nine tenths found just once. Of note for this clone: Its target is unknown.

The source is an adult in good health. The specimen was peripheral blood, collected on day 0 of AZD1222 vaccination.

Here the CDR3 DNA reads TGTGCCAGCAGCCAAGATCCTTGGACAGAAAGGGTTGTGAACACTGAAGCTTTCTTT. Amino acid sequence: CASSQDPWTERVVNTEAFF. V gene TRBV3-1 (or the pseudogene TRBV3-2) combines with J gene TRBJ1-1, with a weak D call TRBD1 (6 bases). Germline V gene lookup returns CDR1 LGHDT and CDR2 YNNKEL (reference sequence). This CDR3 spans 19 amino acids. V lost 0 bases to trimming and J lost 0 bases, with 20 bases between them.